Below are 22 T cell receptor beta chains sequenced from a single sample in a study of T-cell memory formation after mild COVID-19. TCRdb independently ran MiXCR on the 5' RACE reads; one entry per CDR3 protein. The sample records about 560,000 distinct CDR3 sequences, around 16% being singletons. Sequencing was performed on PBMCs or a T cell subset sorted from them (not recorded which). The receptor source for this set is an adult woman who had mild COVID-19 (a few samples of this study predate the infection). Cell type and time point are not known.

The J gene is TRBJ2-1, the V gene TRBV21-1; TRBD1 is taken as the D call from the table, unchecked against the DNA. TRBV21-1 is deemed a pseudogene. The CDR3 length is 17 residues. The CDR3: CASSKALPGSLTHEQFF. CDR3 bases: TGTGCCAGCAGCAAAGCGCTCCCGGGGAGCCTTACTCATGAGCAGTTCTTC.

The chain recombines TRBV9 with TRBJ2-5; a possible D gene is TRBD2 (5 bases). Germline assignment: CDR1 SGDLS and CDR2 YYNGEE. Trimming cost V 4 bases and J 4 bases, with 14 bases left between them. This CDR3 has 14 residues. CDR3 DNA sequence: TGTGCCAGCAGCCCTCGACCCGGAGGAGAGACCCAGTACTTC. It yields the protein CASSPRPGGETQYF.

This clonotype was recorded a few times. This sequence joins TRBV29-1 and TRBJ1-5; no clear D. V shed 7 bases and J shed 4 bases, with 11 bases lying between them. Germline CDR1 reads SQVTM; CDR2 reads ANQGSEA. The CDR3 is 12 amino acids. Written as DNA, the CDR3 is TGCAGCGCCATCTTCGGGAATCAGCCCCAGCATTTT. This codes for CSAIFGNQPQHF.

The CDR3 DNA is TGCAGTGCTAGGTGGGGGGCAGCGAGAGAAGAGACCCAGTACTTC. As protein: CSARWGAAREETQYF. This chain uses TRBV20-1 with TRBJ2-5; D is perhaps TRBD1 or TRBD2 (6 bases each). The length of the CDR3 is 15 residues. V lost 3 bases and J lost 3, with 17 bases in between. Per germline, CDR1 DFQATT and CDR2 SNEGSKA (reference sequence).

CDR3 residues: CASSPRLAGGTSTDTQYF. The CDR3, as DNA: TGTGCCAGCAGCCCTCGACTAGCGGGGGGGACTAGCACAGATACGCAGTATTTT. The rearrangement joins TRBV7-9 to TRBJ2-3, with 14 bases fitting TRBD2. With 5 bases clipped from V and 0 bases from J, the junction kept 7 bases outside the gene matches. The CDR3 length is 18 residues. The germline gives CDR1 SEHNR, CDR2 FQNEAQ (reference sequence). Full variable domain (missing parts from reference TRBV7-9 and TRBJ2-3): DTGVSQNPRHKITKRGQNVTFRCDPISEHNRLYWYRQTLGQGPEFLTYFQNEAQLEKSRLLSDRFSAERPKGSFSTLEIQRTEQGDSAMYLCASSPRLAGGTSTDTQYFGPGTRLTVL.

This clonotype was detected a few times. The chain has TRBV20-1 and TRBJ1-5; D is ambiguous. This CDR3 is 13 amino acids long. The V gene's germline CDR1 is DFQATT and CDR2 SNEGSKA (reference sequence). Trimming took 1 base from V and 5 from J, leaving 9 bases between them. CDR3 DNA: TGCAGTGCTAGAGGTTCGGGTCATCAGCCCCAGCATTTT. Its translation is CSARGSGHQPQHF.

The rearrangement links TRBV4-1 to TRBJ1-1, with TRBD1 identical over 7 bases. The germline gives CDR1 MGHRA, CDR2 YSYEKL. CDR3 length: 21 amino acids. V shed 6 bases, J shed 0 bases, and the junction held 25 bases outside the gene matches. The CDR3 coding sequence is TGCGCCAGCAGAGACCCGAAGGCAGGGGGGAAGAGGGCCCACATGAACACTGAAGCTTTCTTT. Its protein product is CASRDPKAGGKRAHMNTEAFF.

In this sample, this clonotype turned up many times. This chain links TRBV24-1 with TRBJ1-2; D gene uncertain. Trimming took 6 bases from V and 4 from J, leaving 5 bases between them. This CDR3 is built from 11 residues. In germline, CDR1 is KGHDR, CDR2 SFDVKD. In nucleotides, the CDR3 is TGTGCCACCAGTTCCGGCTATGGCTACACCTTC. Encoded protein: CATSSGYGYTF.

The gene calls are TRBV2 and TRBJ2-7; D remains unclear. The V end lost 3 bases, the J end lost 7 bases, and 10 bases lay between the germline ends. This CDR3 is 12 amino acids long. Per germline, CDR1 SNHLY and CDR2 FYNNEI. The CDR3: CASSEDISEQYF. CDR3 DNA sequence: TGTGCCAGCAGTGAGGATATCTCAGAGCAGTACTTC.

V gene TRBV9 combines with J gene TRBJ2-2; the D is unclear. There are 14 residues in the CDR3. V gave up 0 bases and J gave up 2 bases, with 5 bases separating them. From germline, CDR1 is SGDLS and CDR2 YYNGEE. The CDR3 region has the DNA TGTGCCAGCAGCGTAGAACCAAACACCGGGGAGCTGTTTTTT. Residues: CASSVEPNTGELFF.

The chain carries TRBV3-1 and TRBJ1-4; D gene uncertain. The CDR3 spans 12 residues. Trimming shortened V by 1 base and J by 8 bases, and 5 bases separated the two germline ends. CDR1 is LGHDT, CDR2 YNNKEL, per germline (reference sequence). The CDR3 DNA reads TGTGCCAGCAGCCAAGTTTTCGAAAAACTGTTTTTT. This translates into CASSQVFEKLFF.

This clonotype turned up a few times. This rearrangement joins TRBV4-3 to TRBJ2-7, with TRBD2 matching over 9 bases. V was pared by 3 bases and J by 3 bases, with 6 bases of the junction left unmatched. CDR1 LGHNA and CDR2 YSLEER come from the germline V gene. The CDR3 covers 15 residues. The CDR3 spells CASSHWREGGYEQYF. DNA for the CDR3: TGCGCCAGCAGCCATTGGCGGGAGGGCGGCTACGAGCAGTACTTC.

The chain carries TRBV5-6 and TRBJ1-2; TRBD1 might be the D (6 bases). The CDR3 contains 14 residues. V lost 4 bases to trimming and J lost 3 bases, with 13 bases between them. In germline, CDR1 is SGHDT, CDR2 YYEEEE. As DNA, the CDR3 is TGTGCCAGCAGCCGTGACAGGAACGACTATGGCTACACCTTC. Translating gives CASSRDRNDYGYTF.

In its sample, this clonotype was seen a few times. The chain uses TRBV20-1 and TRBJ2-3, with D tentatively TRBD2 (6 bases). The CDR3 runs to 14 residues. CDR1 is DFQATT, CDR2 SNEGSKA, per germline (reference sequence). The V and J ends lost 1 base and 1 base respectively, with 9 bases between them. This chain's CDR3 is CSARVSGGTDTQYF. The CDR3 nucleotides read TGCAGTGCTAGAGTTAGCGGCGGCACAGATACGCAGTATTTT.

In its sample, this clonotype was seen once. V usage is TRBV6-2 or TRBV6-3 and J usage is TRBJ2-2; D ambiguous. Germline assignment: CDR1 MNHEY and CDR2 SVGEGT. The CDR3 runs 14 residues. Trimming left V 2 bases short and J 4 bases short, with 8 bases between. CDR3 sequence (DNA): TGTGCCAGCAGTTACAGCCGGACCACCGGGGAGCTGTTTTTT. It codes for CASSYSRTTGELFF.

This clonotype has just a few counts. The chain uses TRBV7-9 and TRBJ2-1, with D unresolved. Germline CDR1 SEHNR, CDR2 FQNEAQ (reference sequence). This CDR3 region has 16 residues. The ends were cut back, 0 bases at V and 0 bases at J, with 9 bases in the middle. CDR3 sequence: CASSLALADSYNEQFF. CDR3 DNA sequence: TGTGCCAGCAGCTTAGCGTTGGCGGACTCCTACAATGAGCAGTTCTTC.

As regards this clonotype: The final CDR3 position lacks the conserved phenylalanine or tryptophan, pointing to a likely read error. The rearrangement joins TRBV5-4 to TRBJ2-7, with 9 bases aligning to TRBD2. With 0 bases clipped from V and 5 bases from J, the junction kept 12 bases outside the gene matches. From germline, CDR1 is SGHNT and CDR2 YYREEE (reference sequence). This CDR3 comprises 17 residues. The CDR3 reads CASSLAWAGGPLDEQYL. In DNA, the CDR3 is TGTGCCAGCAGCTTGGCCTGGGCGGGAGGGCCGCTCGACGAGCAGTACTTA.

This clonotype was observed a handful of times. This chain links TRBV20-1 with TRBJ2-1; 7 positions match TRBD2. In germline, CDR1 is DFQATT, CDR2 SNEGSKA (reference sequence). CDR3 length equals 12 residues. The V and J ends lost 1 base and 13 bases, in that order; junction bases with no gene match: 7. CDR3 nucleotide sequence: TGCAGTGCTAGAGTTGGCCCGGGACTACAGTTCTTC. It translates to CSARVGPGLQFF.

The chain links TRBV7-2 to TRBJ2-7, with 9 bases lining up with TRBD1. V lost 6 bases, J lost 3 bases, and 6 bases stayed unmatched. Germline V CDR1 and CDR2: SGHTA, FQGNSA. The CDR3 contains 14 residues. The CDR3 sequence: CASSRDRGDYEQYF. In DNA, the CDR3 is TGTGCCAGCAGTCGTGACAGGGGGGACTACGAGCAGTACTTC.

The table lists this clonotype with a few counts. V and J are TRBV5-1 and TRBJ2-1, with D unresolved. The germline V gene has CDR1 SGHRS and CDR2 YFSETQ. This CDR3 has 14 amino acids. V dropped 0 bases and J dropped 2 bases, with 6 bases sitting between them. CDR3 residues: CASSLGVAYNEQFF. As DNA, the CDR3 is TGCGCCAGCAGCTTGGGGGTTGCCTACAATGAGCAGTTCTTC.

The chain recombines TRBV4-1 with TRBJ1-1; D is uncertain. Trimming took off 1 base at V and 1 base at J, with 13 bases between the two ends. Germline CDR1 is MGHRA and CDR2 is YSYEKL. The CDR3 totals 16 residues. The CDR3 nucleotides read TGCGCCAGCAGCCAAGGGGTGGCATTAAGGAACACTGAAGCTTTCTTT. Translation gives CASSQGVALRNTEAFF.

A few counts support this clonotype. This is likely a read error, given that the CDR3 carries no conserved phenylalanine or tryptophan at its end. The limits of the CDR3 on the DNA are not certain, so only TCRdb's listed CDR3 is given. This chain uses TRBV7-2 with TRBJ2-1; no DNA check was done on the table's D call, TRBD1. The CDR3 totals 13 residues, both ends included. Germline V CDR1 and CDR2: SGHTA, FQGNSA. CDR3 sequence: CASSLDIRGVEFL.